Listed below are T cell receptor beta chains from one sample, sequenced in a study of identical twins. Using its own MiXCR run on the 5' RACE reads, TCRdb lists one record per CDR3 protein. The sample includes a few hundred thousand distinct CDR3 sequences, about 9% of them seen just once. These sequences were also reported in another study, on yellow fever vaccine responses in identical twins.

The sequenced material came from CD8+ T cells sorted from blood. The receptors stem from a woman between 18 and 30 years old in good health. Each CDR3 is given with its conserved first and last residue. Each record gives: J gene, clone size, V gene, D gene, CDR3 protein, CDR3 DNA. D genes are given only for firm matches. The listing skips clone size in some rows; elsewhere it reads once, few, many or a size class.

>TRBJ2-7|few|TRBV7-9|.
CASSGAGLPLEQYF
TGTGCCAGCAGCGGGGCGGGACTCCCCCTCGAGCAGTACTTC
>TRBJ2-7|many|TRBV4-1|.
CASSPTDSSYEQYF
TGCGCCAGCAGCCCAACCGACAGTTCCTACGAGCAGTACTTC
>TRBJ1-2|many|TRBV5-5|.
CASSFDRSNYGYTF
TGTGCCAGCAGCTTCGACAGGTCTAACTATGGCTACACCTTC
>TRBJ2-1|many|TRBV4-3|TRBD1
CASSSQGAVPNEQFF
TGCGCCAGCAGCTCGCAGGGGGCGGTCCCCAATGAGCAGTTCTTC
>TRBJ2-1|few|TRBV27|.
CASSGGLSYNEQFF
TGTGCCAGCAGTGGAGGGTTATCCTACAATGAGCAGTTCTTC
>TRBJ2-7|few|TRBV7-6|TRBD2
CASSLDSGTSGFGQYF
TGTGCCAGCAGCTTAGATTCGGGGACTAGCGGTTTCGGGCAGTACTTC
>TRBJ2-7|few|TRBV4-3|TRBD2
CASSQGVAGYYEQYF
TGCGCCAGCAGCCAAGGAGTAGCGGGCTACTACGAGCAGTACTTC
>TRBJ2-1|few|TRBV30|TRBD1
CAWSAGQGYNEQFF
TGTGCCTGGAGCGCGGGACAGGGCTACAATGAGCAGTTCTTC
>TRBJ1-3|.|TRBV4-1|.
CASSRQADSGNTIYF
TGCGCCAGCAGCCGACAGGCCGACTCTGGAAACACCATATATTTT
>TRBJ2-5|.|TRBV20-1|.
CSVLLGTQYF
TGCAGTGTCCTCTTGGGGACCCAGTACTTC
>TRBJ2-7|.|TRBV12-3/TRBV12-4|TRBD1
CASSLGQGARYEQYF
TGTGCCAGCAGTTTGGGACAGGGGGCCCGCTACGAGCAGTACTTC
>TRBJ2-7|.|TRBV5-5|.
CASSLGAGEYSYEQYF
TGTGCCAGCAGCTTAGGTGCTGGAGAATATTCCTACGAGCAGTACTTC
>TRBJ1-6|few|TRBV7-2|.
CASSLGVGSSYNSPLHF
TGTGCCAGCAGCTTAGGAGTCGGGAGCTCCTATAATTCACCCCTCCACTTT
>TRBJ2-3|many|TRBV7-2|.
CASSLVVGSTDTQYF
TGTGCCAGCAGCTTAGTGGTTGGGTCCACAGATACGCAGTATTTT
>TRBJ2-5|many|TRBV7-2|.
CASSLMGGLGKETQYF
TGTGCCAGCAGCTTAATGGGGGGACTCGGGAAAGAGACCCAGTACTTC
>TRBJ2-2|many|TRBV15|.
CATSRDRAGTGELFF
TGTGCCACCAGCAGAGACAGGGCGGGCACCGGGGAGCTGTTTTTT